This T cell receptor (beta chain) was retrieved from a study of shared clonotypes between healthy human individuals. Study-level background: Plates per donor: three CD4 naive, three CD4 memory, two CD8 naive, one CD8 memory.

The CDR3 totals 13 residues. V lost 6 bases and J lost 7; bases outside the gene matches: 9. Germline CDR1 reads MDHEN; CDR2 reads SYDVKM. Study processing details: Filtering of immunoSEQ junctional sequences could not match full-length read filtering. Only in-frame clones appear in the TCRdb table, and some are missing; sequencing was by immunoSEQ multiplex PCR. V, J and clone size derive from that table, while D and trimming were established from the DNA sequence. Among 980,000 or so clones listed, around three quarters were seen once. The chain couples TRBV28 to TRBJ2-7; TRBD1 agrees at 7 bases. The TCR originated in a man aged 18 to 30 in good health. Sequenced material: memory CD4+ T cells sorted from blood. Subset indicated: CD45RA-negative fraction. Written as DNA, the CDR3 is TGTGCCAGCAGAGGGACAGCCGAGAGGGAGCAGTACTTC. This gives the protein CASRGTAEREQYF.